Below are 32 T cell receptor beta chains sequenced from a single sample in a study of shared clonotypes between healthy human individuals. The data were produced by immunoSEQ multiplex PCR, yet TCRdb's version contains in-frame clones alone and is incomplete. The sample yields over a million clones, around 74% seen once. Sequences were obtained from memory CD4+ T cells sorted from blood. This sample's subset: CD45RA-negative fraction. These receptors came from a man aged 18 to 30 in good health.

Note on this clone: Other DNA sequences in this specimen translate into the identical CDR3. This sequence joins TRBV7-2 and TRBJ1-1, with D perhaps matching TRBD1 (5 bases). The V end was cut by 2 bases, the J end by 1 base, with 8 bases between. The germline V gene encodes CDR1 SGHTA and CDR2 FQGNSA. CDR3 length: 14 residues. Here the CDR3 reads CASSLIQGNTEAFF. The CDR3 DNA follows: TGTGCCAGCAGCTTAATCCAGGGGAACACTGAAGCTTTCTTT.

About this clone: The same CDR3 also results from other DNA sequences found in this sample. The chain uses TRBV4-3 and TRBJ2-3; 10 positions match TRBD2. CDR3 length: 15 residues. V was clipped by 4 bases and J by 2 bases; unmatched bases: 3. CDR1 and CDR2 (germline): LGHNA, YSLEER. CDR3 protein: CASSRTSGYTDTQYF. CDR3 in DNA: TGCGCCAGCAGCCGGACTAGCGGCTACACAGATACGCAGTATTTT.

The chain uses TRBV6-5 and TRBJ2-3, with 11 bases matching TRBD2. Germline lookup yields CDR1 MNHEY and CDR2 SVGAGI. V trimming: 0 bases; J trimming: 6 bases; junction bases outside the gene matches: 5. The CDR3 consists of 16 residues. The CDR3 region has the DNA TGTGCCAGCAGTTACTCGGTAGCGGGAGGGCCGGATACGCAGTATTTT. Amino acid sequence: CASSYSVAGGPDTQYF.

The CDR3 bases are TGTGCCAGCAGTGAAGCCGGGGGGTCTGGAAACACCATATATTTT. This sequence encodes CASSEAGGSGNTIYF. The rearrangement links TRBV25-1 to TRBJ1-3, with D possibly being TRBD1 (5 bases). Germline loops: CDR1 MGHDK, CDR2 SYGVNS. The CDR3 loop spans 15 amino acids. The V end was cut by 2 bases, the J end by 1 base, with 9 bases between.

V and J are TRBV11-3 and TRBJ2-5, with TRBD1 matching over 10 bases. The germline V gene has CDR1 SGHNT and CDR2 YENEEA. J lost 2 bases, V lost 1 base, and 4 bases had no gene match. The CDR3 spans 16 residues. The CDR3: CASSLAGQGIQETQYF. CDR3 DNA: TGTGCCAGCAGCTTAGCGGGACAGGGGATACAAGAGACCCAGTACTTC.

This clone is a singleton in its sample. The chain recombines TRBV4-3 with TRBJ2-1; D may be TRBD1 or TRBD2 (5 bases each). Germline values: CDR1 LGHNA, CDR2 YSLEER. This CDR3 is built from 16 residues. V dropped 1 base and J dropped 5 bases, with 15 bases sitting between them. In DNA form, the CDR3 reads TGCGCCAGCAGCCAAGTGTTCGGGACCGGTAACAATGAGCAGTTCTTC. Translated: CASSQVFGTGNNEQFF.

V gene TRBV28 combines with J gene TRBJ2-7; D may be TRBD1 or TRBD2 (5 bases each). The length of the CDR3 is 14 residues. Germline V CDR1 and CDR2: MDHEN, SYDVKM. Trimming left V 7 bases short and J 3 bases short, with 16 bases between. The CDR3 DNA follows: TGTGCCAGCATCGGGACGGTCCTCCTCTACGAGCAGTACTTC. This codes for CASIGTVLLYEQYF.

V usage is TRBV19 and J usage is TRBJ2-4; D uncertain. CDR1 is LNHDA and CDR2 is SQIVND in the germline V gene (reference sequence). CDR3 length: 15 amino acids. V dropped 3 bases and J dropped 0 bases, with 9 bases sitting between them. CDR3 in DNA: TGTGCCAGTAGTATCAGGCTGCTAGCCAAAAACATTCAGTACTTC. It specifies CASSIRLLAKNIQYF.

This clone was seen a handful of times. The V call is TRBV5-1, the J call TRBJ2-5; possibly TRBD2 for D (5 bases). Looked up from germline, CDR1 is SGHRS and CDR2 is YFSETQ. Trimming took 4 bases from V and 2 from J, leaving 9 bases between them. The CDR3 is made up of 13 amino acids. The CDR3 region is CASSPRDQETQYF. DNA for the CDR3: TGCGCCAGCAGCCCCCGGGATCAAGAGACCCAGTACTTC.

The gene calls are TRBV28 and TRBJ2-5; D may match TRBD1 or TRBD2 (7 bases each). Trimming took 8 bases from V and 4 from J, leaving 20 bases between them. This CDR3 region has 15 residues. Looked up from germline, CDR1 is MDHEN and CDR2 is SYDVKM. CDR3 DNA sequence: TGTGCCAGCCAATCGTCTGGGAGGGACAGAGAGACCCAGTACTTC. This translates into CASQSSGRDRETQYF.

This clone is a singleton in its sample. The chain uses TRBV18 and TRBJ2-7; 10 positions match TRBD1. The CDR3 sequence is 15 residues long. Trimming cost V 6 bases and J 2 bases; bases outside gene matches: 7. Germline V gene sequence: CDR1 KGHSH, CDR2 LQKENI. The CDR3 DNA follows: TGTGCCAGCTCTCGCCAGGGGACAGGGGCCTACGAGCAGTACTTC. Its protein product is CASSRQGTGAYEQYF.

Worth noting for this clone: The sample holds other DNA sequences that translate to the same CDR3. Here the CDR3 reads CASSIGGQGTYEQYF. Here the CDR3 DNA reads TGTGCCAGTAGTATTGGAGGACAGGGGACCTACGAGCAGTACTTC. The J gene is TRBJ2-7, the V gene TRBV19; 9 positions agree with TRBD1. The CDR3 runs to 15 residues. Germline CDR1 and CDR2: LNHDA and SQIVND (reference sequence). Trimming at V came to 3 bases and at J to 2 bases, leaving 5 bases not matched to a gene.

The V gene is TRBV18, the J gene TRBJ2-7; 8 bases match TRBD1. The junction had 7 bases not matched to a gene; V was cut back by 2 bases and J by 4 bases. The CDR3 contains 15 residues. CDR1 is KGHSH, CDR2 LQKENI, per germline. The CDR3 DNA is TGTGCCAGCTCACCATCTAGAGACAGGGGTTACGAGCAGTACTTC. It codes for CASSPSRDRGYEQYF.

This clone was seen more than once but under ten times. The chain joins TRBV30 to TRBJ1-4; 7 positions match TRBD1. This CDR3 comprises 12 residues. Looked up from germline, CDR1 is GTSNPN and CDR2 is SVGIG (reference sequence). After removal of 8 bases from V and 6 bases from J, the junction contained 6 bases not matched to a gene. The CDR3 nucleotides are TGTGCCCTGACAGGGAAGCATGAAAAACTGTTTTTT. Its translation is CALTGKHEKLFF.

Points on this clone: This CDR3 is also generated by other DNA sequences in the sample. This sequence joins TRBV10-3 and TRBJ1-5; maybe TRBD1 (6 bases). CDR3 length: 15 amino acids. Germline CDR1 reads ENHRY; CDR2 reads SYGVKD. V was clipped by 0 bases and J by 4 bases, with 10 bases between them. CDR3 protein: CAISESGQLNQPQHF. The CDR3 DNA reads TGTGCCATCAGTGAGTCCGGACAGCTTAATCAGCCCCAGCATTTT.

The V gene is TRBV2, the J gene TRBJ1-6; 7 bases are a match to TRBD1. Germline-derived CDR1 and CDR2 are SNHLY and FYNNEI. The CDR3 contains 16 residues. The trim removed 5 bases at V and 11 bases at J, leaving 15 bases unmatched. This chain's CDR3 is CASSMTGSPLTTPLHF. The CDR3 nucleotides are TGTGCCAGCAGTATGACAGGGAGTCCCCTAACTACACCCCTCCACTTT.

This chain's CDR3 is CASSIGTGIPYEQYF. Here the CDR3 DNA reads TGTGCCAGCAGCATAGGGACAGGGATCCCCTACGAGCAGTACTTC. V is TRBV5-8 and J is TRBJ2-7; the match to TRBD1 covers 9 bases. The length of the CDR3 is 15 residues. Trimming took 4 bases from V and 2 from J; bases not matched to a gene: 7. Germline V gives CDR1 SGHTS, CDR2 YDEGEE.

This clone was counted ten times or more. V is TRBV28 and J is TRBJ1-5; 9 nucleotides agree with TRBD1. Germline lookup yields CDR1 MDHEN and CDR2 SYDVKM. CDR3 length equals 20 residues. V lost 1 base, J lost 0 bases, and 13 bases stayed unmatched. Written as DNA, the CDR3 is TGTGCCAGCAGTTTATTCGGGACAGGGATGGACTTTTATAGCAATCAGCCCCAGCATTTT. Its translation: CASSLFGTGMDFYSNQPQHF.

The chain employs TRBV18 and TRBJ2-7; 7 bases are a match to TRBD1. The CDR3 runs 14 residues. Germline assignment: CDR1 KGHSH and CDR2 LQKENI. J lost 2 bases, V lost 4 bases, and 5 bases had no gene match. The CDR3 loop reads CASSLNRGPYEQYF. The CDR3 DNA sequence: TGTGCCAGCTCACTCAACAGGGGACCCTACGAGCAGTACTTC.

This clone showed up many times. The same CDR3 also results from other DNA sequences found in this sample. The chain employs TRBV6-5 and TRBJ2-7; 8 nucleotides agree with TRBD2. The CDR3 is made up of 14 amino acids. V gave up 2 bases and J gave up 2 bases; unmatched junction bases: 2. Germline values: CDR1 MNHEY, CDR2 SVGAGI. The CDR3 DNA reads TGTGCCAGCAGTTACGGCGGGAGGACCTACGAGCAGTACTTC. Its protein is CASSYGGRTYEQYF.

V is TRBV30 and J is TRBJ2-7; the D gene is possibly TRBD1 (6 bases). Trimming took 4 bases from V and 1 from J, leaving 17 bases between them. This CDR3 is 15 amino acids long. In germline, CDR1 is GTSNPN, CDR2 SVGIG (reference sequence). For the CDR3, the DNA is TGTGCCTGGACCCGGGACACCCTCATGTCCTACGAGCAGTACTTC. This gives the protein CAWTRDTLMSYEQYF.

The rearrangement joins TRBV27 to TRBJ1-1; D may be TRBD1 (6 bases). CDR1 and CDR2 from the germline V gene are MNHEY and SMNVEV (reference sequence). V was pared by 2 bases and J by 4 bases, with 11 bases between. This CDR3 has 14 residues. The CDR3 sequence is CASSLNRVGTEAFF. The CDR3 coding sequence is TGTGCCAGCAGTTTAAACAGGGTTGGCACTGAAGCTTTCTTT.

The chain links TRBV7-9 to TRBJ2-7; 7 positions agree with TRBD1. This CDR3 is built from 15 residues. Trimming removed 5 bases from V and 2 bases from J; junction bases left unmatched: 9. Germline-derived CDR1 and CDR2 are SEHNR and FQNEAQ (reference sequence). The CDR3 region is CASSRLRDRTYEQYF. CDR3 DNA sequence: TGTGCCAGCAGCCGACTAAGGGACAGAACCTACGAGCAGTACTTC.

V gene TRBV27 combines with J gene TRBJ2-3; D assignment may be TRBD1 or TRBD2 (5 bases each). CDR1 is MNHEY and CDR2 is SMNVEV in the germline V gene (reference sequence). The CDR3 has 13 amino acids. Trimming removed 6 bases at V and 3 bases at J, with 10 bases between. The CDR3 DNA is TGTGCCAGCAGGGGGGTCCTAACAGATACGCAGTATTTT. This gives the protein CASRGVLTDTQYF.

Comments on this clone: Other DNA sequences from this sample encode an identical CDR3 as well. The chain recombines TRBV4-1 with TRBJ2-5; 7 bases are a match to TRBD2. The CDR3 sequence is 14 residues long. Germline V gives CDR1 MGHRA, CDR2 YSYEKL. Unmatched junction bases numbered 4, after V lost 1 base and J lost 5 bases. DNA for the CDR3: TGCGCCAGCAGCCAAGGCGGGGGAGGCGAGACCCAGTACTTC. Residues: CASSQGGGGETQYF.

This chain connects TRBV29-1 to TRBJ2-7, with 9 bases identical to TRBD1. The length of the CDR3 is 12 residues. CDR1 is SQVTM and CDR2 is ANQGSEA in the germline V gene. V was pared by 4 bases and J by 3 bases, with 1 base of the junction left unmatched. The CDR3 DNA reads TGCAGCGTTGGACAGGGGGTCTACGAGCAGTACTTC. It translates to CSVGQGVYEQYF.

The rearrangement uses TRBV6-1 and TRBJ2-2; D not certain. The germline V and J ends were trimmed by 5 bases and 6 bases, with 4 bases remaining between them. This CDR3 has 11 residues. Germline CDR1 MNHNS, CDR2 SASEGT. DNA of the CDR3: TGTGCCAGCAGTTTAGCCGGGGAGCTGTTTTTT. Its protein is CASSLAGELFF.

This chain uses TRBV7-9 with TRBJ2-2; D ambiguous. Trimming took off 5 bases at V and 0 bases at J, with 10 bases between the two ends. The CDR3 extends over 15 amino acids. Germline CDR1 is SEHNR and CDR2 is FQNEAQ (reference sequence). CDR3 loop: CASSPYGPNTGELFF. The CDR3 DNA sequence: TGTGCCAGCAGCCCCTATGGACCGAACACCGGGGAGCTGTTTTTT. The whole variable domain, filled in from reference TRBV7-9 and TRBJ2-2, reads DTGVSQNPRHKITKRGQNVTFRCDPISEHNRLYWYRQTLGQGPEFLTYFQNEAQLEKSRLLSDRFSAERPKGSFSTLEIQRTEQGDSAMYLCASSPYGPNTGELFFGEGSRLTVL.

The V gene is TRBV6-6, the J gene TRBJ1-3, with D perhaps matching TRBD1 (5 bases). CDR1 MNHNY and CDR2 SVGAGI come from the germline V gene (reference sequence). V was pared by 2 bases and J by 1 base, with 12 bases between. This CDR3 is built from 16 residues. In DNA form, the CDR3 reads TGTGCCAGCAGTTACCCCCCAGACAGTTCTGGAAACACCATATATTTT. Its translation: CASSYPPDSSGNTIYF.

V and J are TRBV5-4 and TRBJ1-1; TRBD1 might be the D (5 bases). CDR3 length equals 15 residues. V lost 0 bases and J 5 bases, leaving 14 bases between the germline ends. Germline V gene lookup returns CDR1 SGHNT and CDR2 YYREEE (reference sequence). The CDR3 reads CASSLAVGALTEAFF. Here the CDR3 DNA reads TGTGCCAGCAGCTTGGCCGTAGGGGCGCTGACTGAAGCTTTCTTT.

About this clone: At one end the junction does not follow the germline gene, possibly because of a read error. The chain combines TRBV7-7 with TRBJ1-4; D not certain. There are 15 residues in the CDR3. Germline lookup yields CDR1 SSHAT and CDR2 FNYEAQ (reference sequence). CDR3 in amino acids: CASSLTIATNEKLFF. The CDR3 DNA is TGTGCTAGCAGCTTAACGATCGCAACTAATGAAAAACTGTTTTTT.

The rearrangement links TRBV5-8 to TRBJ1-4; 7 bases are shared with TRBD1. The ends lost 4 bases at V and 4 bases at J; junction bases unmatched: 7. The CDR3 has 15 amino acids. Germline CDR1 reads SGHTS; CDR2 reads YDEGEE. The CDR3 sequence is CASSGGQEFNEKLFF. The CDR3 DNA reads TGTGCCAGCAGCGGAGGACAGGAGTTTAATGAAAAACTGTTTTTT.